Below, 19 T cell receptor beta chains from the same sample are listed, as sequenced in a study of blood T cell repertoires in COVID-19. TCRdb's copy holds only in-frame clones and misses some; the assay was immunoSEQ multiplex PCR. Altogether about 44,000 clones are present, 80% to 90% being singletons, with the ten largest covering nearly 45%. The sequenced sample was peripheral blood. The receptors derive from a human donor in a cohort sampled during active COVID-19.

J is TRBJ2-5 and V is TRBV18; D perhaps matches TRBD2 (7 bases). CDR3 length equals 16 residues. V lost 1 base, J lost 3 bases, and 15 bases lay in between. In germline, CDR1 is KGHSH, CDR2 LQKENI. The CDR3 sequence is CASSPRPRGGEETQYF. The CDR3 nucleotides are TGTGCCAGCTCACCACGACCGAGGGGGGGAGAAGAGACCCAGTACTTC.

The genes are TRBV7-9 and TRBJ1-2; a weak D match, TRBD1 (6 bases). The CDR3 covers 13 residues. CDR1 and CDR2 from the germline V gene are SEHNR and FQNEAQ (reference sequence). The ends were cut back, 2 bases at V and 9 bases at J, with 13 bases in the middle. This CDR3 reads CASSLSPQGSYTF. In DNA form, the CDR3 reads TGTGCCAGCAGCTTATCCCCCCAGGGGAGCTACACCTTC.

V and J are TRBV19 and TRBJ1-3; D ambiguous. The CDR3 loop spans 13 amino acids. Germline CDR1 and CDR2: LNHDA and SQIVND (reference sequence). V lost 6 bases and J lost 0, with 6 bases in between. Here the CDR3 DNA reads TGTGCCAGTAGGAGAAGCTCTGGAAACACCATATATTTT. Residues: CASRRSSGNTIYF.

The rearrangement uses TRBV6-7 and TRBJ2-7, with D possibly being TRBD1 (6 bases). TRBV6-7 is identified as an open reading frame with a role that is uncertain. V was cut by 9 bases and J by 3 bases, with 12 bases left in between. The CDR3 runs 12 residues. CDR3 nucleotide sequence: TGTGCCAGGAGACGGACAGTCTACGAGCAGTACTTC. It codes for CARRRTVYEQYF.

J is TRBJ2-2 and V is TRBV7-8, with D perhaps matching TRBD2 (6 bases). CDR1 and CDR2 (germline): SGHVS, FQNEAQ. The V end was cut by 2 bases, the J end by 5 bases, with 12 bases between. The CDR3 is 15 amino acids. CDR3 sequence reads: CASSLSRGGTGELFF. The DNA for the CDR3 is TGTGCCAGCAGCTTAAGCCGGGGAGGTACCGGGGAGCTGTTTTTT.

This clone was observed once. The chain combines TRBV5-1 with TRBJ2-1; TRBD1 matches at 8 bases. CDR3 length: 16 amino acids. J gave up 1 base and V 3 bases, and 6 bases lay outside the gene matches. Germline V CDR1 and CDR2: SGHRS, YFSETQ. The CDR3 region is CASSSMGQASYNEQFF. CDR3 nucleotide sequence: TGCGCCAGCAGCTCGATGGGACAGGCGTCCTACAATGAGCAGTTCTTC.

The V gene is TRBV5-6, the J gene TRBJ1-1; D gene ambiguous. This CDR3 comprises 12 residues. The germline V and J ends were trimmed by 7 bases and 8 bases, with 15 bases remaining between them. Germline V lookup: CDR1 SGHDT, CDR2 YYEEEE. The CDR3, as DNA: TGTGCCAGCTCAACCCCTGCGGGAGAAGCTTTCTTT. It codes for CASSTPAGEAFF.

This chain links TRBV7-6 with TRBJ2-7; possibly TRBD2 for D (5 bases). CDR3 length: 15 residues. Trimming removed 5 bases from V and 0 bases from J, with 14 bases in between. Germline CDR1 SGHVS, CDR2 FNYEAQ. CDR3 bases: TGTGCCAGCAGCATTAGTTCGGGGTCCTCCTACGAGCAGTACGTC. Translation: CASSISSGSSYEQYV.

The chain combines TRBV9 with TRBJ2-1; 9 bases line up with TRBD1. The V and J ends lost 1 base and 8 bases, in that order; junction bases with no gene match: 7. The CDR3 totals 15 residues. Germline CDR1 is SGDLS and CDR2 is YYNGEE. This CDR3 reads CASSVYGTGGDEQFF. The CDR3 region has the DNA TGTGCCAGCAGCGTATACGGAACAGGGGGCGATGAGCAGTTCTTC.

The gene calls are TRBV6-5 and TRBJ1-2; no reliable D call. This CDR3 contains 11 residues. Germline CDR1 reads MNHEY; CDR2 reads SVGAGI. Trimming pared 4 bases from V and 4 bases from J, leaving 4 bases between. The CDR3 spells CASSSFYGYTF. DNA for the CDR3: TGTGCCAGCAGTTCTTTCTATGGCTACACCTTC.

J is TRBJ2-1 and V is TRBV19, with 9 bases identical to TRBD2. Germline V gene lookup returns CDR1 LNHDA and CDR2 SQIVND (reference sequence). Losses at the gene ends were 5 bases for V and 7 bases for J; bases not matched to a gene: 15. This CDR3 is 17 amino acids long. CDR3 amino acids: CASSVPGGGAGRNEQFF. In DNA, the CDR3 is TGTGCCAGTAGTGTGCCTGGCGGGGGGGCCGGCCGTAATGAGCAGTTCTTC.

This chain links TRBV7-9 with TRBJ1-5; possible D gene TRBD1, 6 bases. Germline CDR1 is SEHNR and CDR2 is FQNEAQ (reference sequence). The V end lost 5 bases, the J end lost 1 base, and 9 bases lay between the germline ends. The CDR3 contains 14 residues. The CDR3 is CASSPQGSNQPQHF. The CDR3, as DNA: TGTGCCAGCAGCCCCCAGGGGAGCAATCAGCCCCAGCATTTT.

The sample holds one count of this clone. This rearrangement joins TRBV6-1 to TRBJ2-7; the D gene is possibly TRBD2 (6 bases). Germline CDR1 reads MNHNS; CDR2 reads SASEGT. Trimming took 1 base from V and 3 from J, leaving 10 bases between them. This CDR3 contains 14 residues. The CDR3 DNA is TGTGCCAGCAGTGAAGGTGGGGGGAACTACGAGCAGTACGTC. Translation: CASSEGGGNYEQYV.

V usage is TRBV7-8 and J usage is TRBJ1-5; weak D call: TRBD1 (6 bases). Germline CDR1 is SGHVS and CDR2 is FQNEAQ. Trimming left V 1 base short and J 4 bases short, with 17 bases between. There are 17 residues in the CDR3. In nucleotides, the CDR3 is TGTGCCAGCAGCTTAGGTCAGGGGCGACTTCGAAATCAGCCCCAGCATTTT. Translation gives CASSLGQGRLRNQPQHF.

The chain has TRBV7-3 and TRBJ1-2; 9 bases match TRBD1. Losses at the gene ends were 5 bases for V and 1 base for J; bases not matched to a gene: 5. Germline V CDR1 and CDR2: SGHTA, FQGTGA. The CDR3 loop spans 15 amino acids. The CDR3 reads CASSPGTGNNYGYTF. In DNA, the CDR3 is TGTGCCAGCAGCCCAGGGACAGGGAATAACTATGGCTACACCTTC.

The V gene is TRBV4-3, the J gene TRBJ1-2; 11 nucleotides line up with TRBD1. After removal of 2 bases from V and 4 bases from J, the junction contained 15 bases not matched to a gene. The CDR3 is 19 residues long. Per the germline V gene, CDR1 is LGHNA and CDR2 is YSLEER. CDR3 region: CASSQLAGTGGVAVYGYTF. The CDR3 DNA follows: TGCGCCAGCAGCCAACTCGCCGGGACAGGGGGTGTGGCTGTCTATGGCTACACCTTC.

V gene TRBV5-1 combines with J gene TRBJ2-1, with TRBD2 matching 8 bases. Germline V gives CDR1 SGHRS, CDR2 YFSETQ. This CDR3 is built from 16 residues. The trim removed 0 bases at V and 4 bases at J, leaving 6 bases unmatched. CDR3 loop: CASSLGLAGLYNEQFF. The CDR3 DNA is TGCGCCAGCAGCTTGGGTCTAGCGGGTTTATACAATGAGCAGTTCTTC.

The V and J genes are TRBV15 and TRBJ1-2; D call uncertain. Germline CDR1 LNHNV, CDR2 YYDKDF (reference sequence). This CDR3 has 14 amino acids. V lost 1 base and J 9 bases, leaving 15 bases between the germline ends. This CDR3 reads CATSRVGQIMSYTF. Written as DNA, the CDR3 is TGTGCCACCAGCAGAGTTGGCCAGATTATGAGCTACACCTTC.

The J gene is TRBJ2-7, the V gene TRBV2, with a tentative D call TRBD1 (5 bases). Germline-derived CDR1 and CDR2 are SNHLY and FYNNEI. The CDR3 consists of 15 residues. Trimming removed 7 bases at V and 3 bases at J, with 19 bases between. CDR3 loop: CASTKRLGLIYEQYV. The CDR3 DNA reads TGTGCCAGCACTAAACGTCTGGGGCTAATCTACGAGCAGTACGTC.